The next 27 T cell receptor beta chains were all read from a single sample in a study of cytomegalovirus exposure and HLA in healthy donors (dated by TCRdb to about 2017). Library construction relied on the immunoSEQ multiplex PCR assay. For the multiplex PCR, a mixture combining 60 forward primers for TCR Vbeta segments and 13 reverse primers for TCR Jbeta segments was used. Held by TCRdb, this immuneACCESS table contains in-frame sequences only and omits some clones. Under half of the omission traces to an unresolved V gene where checked; the cause of the rest is unknown. This sample lists tens of thousands of clones; 70% were detected once. The leading ten clones occupy 9.7% of the sample. Sequenced material: PBMCs. The origin of the receptors is a woman in her fifties or sixties in good health and CMV-seropositive.

The rearrangement links TRBV19 to TRBJ1-5, with a possible D match to TRBD1 (5 bases). CDR1 and CDR2 from the germline V gene are LNHDA and SQIVND (reference sequence). The CDR3 spans 14 residues. Between the trimmed V and J ends, which lost 3 bases and 1 base, there was a span of 7 bases. CDR3 residues: CASSMQGSNQPQHF. The CDR3 DNA reads TGTGCCAGTAGTATGCAGGGAAGCAATCAGCCCCAGCATTTT.

This rearrangement joins TRBV2 to TRBJ2-5, with D uncertain. Looked up from germline, CDR1 is SNHLY and CDR2 is FYNNEI. The CDR3 extends over 15 amino acids. Between the trimmed V and J ends, which lost 2 bases and 2 bases, there was a span of 12 bases. The CDR3 DNA follows: TGTGCCAGCAGTGAAATGGCGCAGACTCAAGAGACCCAGTACTTC. It encodes CASSEMAQTQETQYF. Looking up the rest from reference TRBV2 and TRBJ2-5 gives the full variable domain: EPEVTQTPSHQVTQMGQEVILRCVPISNHLYFYWYRQILGQKVEFLVSFYNNEISEKSEIFDDQFSVERPDGSNFTLKIRSTKLEDSAMYFCASSEMAQTQETQYFGPGTRLLVL.

The table lists this clone with a few counts. The genes are TRBV28 and TRBJ1-1; no clear D. The germline V gene has CDR1 MDHEN and CDR2 SYDVKM. The CDR3 spans 12 residues. The germline V and J ends were trimmed by 6 bases and 8 bases, with 13 bases remaining between them. The chain's CDR3 is CASRKPSLEAFF. The CDR3 DNA is TGTGCCAGCAGGAAACCTTCACTAGAAGCTTTCTTT. The full variable domain, completed using reference TRBV28 and TRBJ1-1, is DVKVTQSSRYLVKRTGEKVFLECVQDMDHENMFWYRQDPGLGLRLIYFSYDVKMKEKGDIPEGYSVSREKKERFSLILESASTNQTSMYLCASRKPSLEAFFGQGTRLTVV.

CDR3 in DNA: TGTGCCTGGATCCGTCGCGGGGGGCTGAACACCGGGGAGCTGTTTTTT. Amino acids: CAWIRRGGLNTGELFF. The V and J genes are TRBV30 and TRBJ2-2, with 8 bases that match TRBD2. The germline V gene has CDR1 GTSNPN and CDR2 SVGIG (reference sequence). CDR3 size: 16 residues. With V trimmed by 4 bases and J by 1 base, 8 bases remained unmatched.

The V and J genes are TRBV6-6 and TRBJ1-5; no firm D call. From germline, CDR1 is MNHNY and CDR2 SVGAGI (reference sequence). The ends were cut back, 8 bases at V and 4 bases at J, with 9 bases in the middle. The CDR3 sequence is 12 residues long. CDR3 sequence reads: CASGLANQPQHF. CDR3 in DNA: TGTGCCAGCGGCCTGGCAAATCAGCCCCAGCATTTT.

The J gene is TRBJ2-5, the V gene TRBV6-6; 8 bases fit TRBD2. The length of the CDR3 is 14 residues. CDR1 and CDR2 from the germline V gene are MNHNY and SVGAGI (reference sequence). V lost 6 bases to trimming and J lost 1 base; unmatched junction nucleotides: 4. CDR3 in amino acids: CASRLAELQETQYF. The CDR3 coding sequence is TGTGCCAGCAGACTAGCGGAACTCCAAGAGACCCAGTACTTC.

The table lists this clone with a count of one. A read error may account for a junction end that differs from germline. The genes are TRBV2 and TRBJ2-1; D might be TRBD1 (5 bases). The CDR3 totals 17 residues. The germline gives CDR1 SNHLY, CDR2 FYNNEI. DNA of the CDR3: TGTACCAGCCGCGCGGACAATCAAGTGAGCTCCTACAATGAGCAGTTCTTC. Amino acids: CTSRADNQVSSYNEQFF.

The chain links TRBV9 to TRBJ1-3; D not resolved. Between the trimmed V and J ends, which lost 0 bases and 0 bases, there was a span of 4 bases. This CDR3 has 14 amino acids. CDR1 and CDR2 (germline): SGDLS, YYNGEE. The DNA for the CDR3 is TGTGCCAGCAGCGTAGATAACTCTGGAAACACCATATATTTT. This encodes CASSVDNSGNTIYF.

The chain combines TRBV7-2 with TRBJ2-6; 8 bases agree with TRBD1. J was trimmed by 1 base and V by 4 bases; bases with no gene match: 9. This CDR3 has 18 residues. Germline CDR1 is SGHTA and CDR2 is FQGNSA. In DNA, the CDR3 is TGTGCCAGCAGCTCCAGGGACAGGAAAGCATCTGGGGCCAACGTCCTGACTTTC. This gives the protein CASSSRDRKASGANVLTF.

CDR3 loop: CASSAGTGSYNEQFF. CDR3 DNA sequence: TGTGCCAGCAGTGCCGGGACAGGGTCCTACAATGAGCAGTTCTTC. The gene calls are TRBV6-4 and TRBJ2-1, with TRBD1 identical over 9 bases. V was clipped by 4 bases and J by 1 base; unmatched bases: 2. The CDR3 spans 15 residues. Germline V CDR1 and CDR2: MRHNA, SNTAGT.

The chain uses TRBV30 and TRBJ1-5; 8 positions agree with TRBD1. After removal of 4 bases from V and 4 bases from J, the junction contained 3 bases not matched to a gene. The germline V gene has CDR1 GTSNPN and CDR2 SVGIG (reference sequence). CDR3 size: 13 residues. The CDR3 DNA reads TGTGCCTGGAATAACAGGGGGAATCAGCCCCAGCATTTT. It yields the protein CAWNNRGNQPQHF.

The V gene is TRBV30, the J gene TRBJ2-2; D possibly corresponds to TRBD2 (6 bases). Germline CDR1 and CDR2: GTSNPN and SVGIG (reference sequence). The CDR3 is made up of 13 amino acids. The ends were cut back, 0 bases at V and 6 bases at J, with 8 bases in the middle. The CDR3 reads CAWSVWRAGELFF. Here the CDR3 DNA reads TGTGCCTGGAGTGTCTGGAGGGCCGGGGAGCTGTTTTTT.

The chain recombines TRBV11-1 with TRBJ2-1; 8 bases are a match to TRBD2. CDR3 length equals 16 residues. Germline assignment: CDR1 SGHAT and CDR2 FQDESV (reference sequence). V was pared by 5 bases and J by 2 bases, with 8 bases of the junction left unmatched. The CDR3 DNA reads as TGTGCCAGCAGCCGCGGGGGGAGCGGGACCTACAATGAGCAGTTCTTC. It translates to CASSRGGSGTYNEQFF.

The chain joins TRBV7-8 to TRBJ1-4; D uncertain. The V and J ends lost 2 bases and 0 bases respectively, with 13 bases between them. CDR3 size: 17 residues. Germline CDR1 reads SGHVS; CDR2 reads FQNEAQ. The CDR3 is CASSLIVRQATNEKLFF. Here the CDR3 DNA reads TGTGCCAGCAGCTTAATCGTACGCCAGGCAACTAATGAAAAACTGTTTTTT.

V usage is TRBV9 and J usage is TRBJ1-1; TRBD1 matches at 7 bases. This CDR3 has 15 residues. J was trimmed by 3 bases and V by 4 bases; bases with no gene match: 9. CDR1 and CDR2 from the germline V gene are SGDLS and YYNGEE. The DNA for the CDR3 is TGTGCCAGCAGCTTAAGACAGGGAGGCCACACTGAAGCTTTCTTT. Encoded protein: CASSLRQGGHTEAFF.

This clone was found once. V gene TRBV28 combines with J gene TRBJ1-1; weak D call: TRBD1 (5 bases). CDR1 is MDHEN, CDR2 SYDVKM, per germline. The germline V and J ends were trimmed by 7 bases and 6 bases, with 15 bases remaining between them. This CDR3 is 13 amino acids long. The CDR3 nucleotides read TGTGCCAGCAATATCAGGGATTCGGCTGAAGCTTTCTTT. Translation gives CASNIRDSAEAFF.

With respect to this clone: Other DNA sequences in the sample encode the same CDR3. As DNA, the CDR3 is TGTGCCAGCAGCGTGACTAGCGGAGACGCGTACGAGCAGTACTTC. It translates to CASSVTSGDAYEQYF. The V and J genes are TRBV11-2 and TRBJ2-7; 9 positions match TRBD2. V trimming: 5 bases; J trimming: 4 bases; junction bases outside the gene matches: 9. In germline, CDR1 is SGHAT, CDR2 FQNNGV. This CDR3 is 15 amino acids long.

The chain has TRBV5-8 and TRBJ2-2; 8 bases align to TRBD2. The CDR3 totals 15 residues. V shed 5 bases, J shed 2 bases, and the junction held 5 bases outside the gene matches. In germline, CDR1 is SGHTS, CDR2 YDEGEE. CDR3 DNA sequence: TGTGCCAGCAGACCCCGGGAGGGTAACACCGGGGAGCTGTTTTTT. This translates into CASRPREGNTGELFF.

The V call is TRBV27, the J call TRBJ2-5; no firm D call. Germline V gene data show CDR1 as MNHEY and CDR2 as SMNVEV (reference sequence). V was clipped by 6 bases and J by 5 bases, with 10 bases between them. CDR3 length: 12 residues. CDR3 residues: CASRPSGETQYF. The CDR3 bases are TGTGCCAGCAGGCCTTCCGGGGAGACCCAGTACTTC.

This chain links TRBV19 with TRBJ1-2; 7 bases are shared with TRBD1. The CDR3 spans 13 residues. Trimming cost V 4 bases and J 2 bases; bases outside gene matches: 1. Germline V gives CDR1 LNHDA, CDR2 SQIVND (reference sequence). The CDR3 sequence: CASSTTGNYGYTF. CDR3 nucleotide sequence: TGTGCCAGTAGTACGACAGGGAACTATGGCTACACCTTC.

V is TRBV11-3 and J is TRBJ2-2, with D unresolved. CDR1 and CDR2 (germline): SGHNT, YENEEA. This CDR3 comprises 13 residues. The V and J ends lost 0 bases and 5 bases respectively, with 4 bases between them. CDR3 amino acids: CASSLDQTGELFF. DNA of the CDR3: TGTGCCAGCAGCTTAGACCAGACCGGGGAGCTGTTTTTT.

This rearrangement joins TRBV6-5 to TRBJ2-5, with a tentative D call TRBD1 (6 bases). The CDR3 runs to 15 residues. Trimming pared 0 bases from V and 3 bases from J, leaving 11 bases between. CDR1 is MNHEY and CDR2 is SVGAGI in the germline V gene. The DNA of the CDR3 is TGTGCCAGCAGTTACTCGAGTAGGACAGAAGAGACCCAGTACTTC. It yields the protein CASSYSSRTEETQYF.

This clone was recorded only once. The rearrangement links TRBV27 to TRBJ2-3, with 10 positions matching TRBD1. Germline CDR1 MNHEY, CDR2 SMNVEV (reference sequence). This CDR3 has 17 amino acids. The J segment lost 3 bases and the V segment lost 4 bases, leaving 10 bases of the junction unmatched. The CDR3 DNA reads TGTGCCAGCAGTTCCTCTCGACAGGGGGCACTTACAGATACGCAGTATTTT. This encodes CASSSSRQGALTDTQYF.

Worth noting for this clone: Other nucleotide sequences from this sample produce the same CDR3. V usage is TRBV28 and J usage is TRBJ1-1; 9 positions agree with TRBD1. From germline, CDR1 is MDHEN and CDR2 SYDVKM. The CDR3 covers 14 residues. V gave up 5 bases and J gave up 2 bases; unmatched junction bases: 3. The CDR3 nucleotides are TGTGCCAGCAGTCTACAGGGGGCAAACACTGAAGCTTTCTTT. This gives the protein CASSLQGANTEAFF. Supplemented by reference TRBV28 and TRBJ1-1, the full variable domain reads DVKVTQSSRYLVKRTGEKVFLECVQDMDHENMFWYRQDPGLGLRLIYFSYDVKMKEKGDIPEGYSVSREKKERFSLILESASTNQTSMYLCASSLQGANTEAFFGQGTRLTVV.

The CDR3 nucleotides are TGTGCCAGCAGCTTAGTCGGGACAGGGAGGAATGAGCAGTTCTTC. It codes for CASSLVGTGRNEQFF. V gene TRBV7-2 combines with J gene TRBJ2-1, with 9 bases lining up with TRBD1. V shed 1 base, J shed 7 bases, and the junction held 5 bases outside the gene matches. Germline V gene sequence: CDR1 SGHTA, CDR2 FQGNSA. CDR3 length: 15 amino acids.

The chain recombines TRBV19 with TRBJ1-5, with D unclear. Germline V lookup: CDR1 LNHDA, CDR2 SQIVND (reference sequence). The CDR3 has 13 amino acids. The germline V and J ends were trimmed by 3 bases and 4 bases, with 7 bases remaining between them. CDR3 sequence (DNA): TGTGCCAGTAGTATTACGAGTAATCAGCCCCAGCATTTT. Its translation: CASSITSNQPQHF.

The V call is TRBV10-3, the J call TRBJ1-2, with D perhaps TRBD1 (6 bases). The CDR3 spans 14 residues. The germline V gene has CDR1 ENHRY and CDR2 SYGVKD. The ends were cut back, 0 bases at V and 6 bases at J, with 11 bases in the middle. CDR3 sequence: CAISESSQGHGYTF. The CDR3, as DNA: TGTGCCATCAGTGAGTCATCACAGGGCCATGGCTACACCTTC.